This T cell receptor (beta chain) came from a study of T cell responses to AZD1222 COVID-19 vaccine. V dropped 7 bases and J dropped 2 bases, with 13 bases sitting between them. Germline V lookup: CDR1 MDHEN, CDR2 SYDVKM. This CDR3 has 14 residues. TCRdb's table, derived via immunoSEQ multiplex PCR, lists solely in-frame clones and lacks some. Here the sample spans some 56,000 clones, roughly 88% being singletons. The sample here was peripheral blood, taken on day 0 of AZD1222 vaccination. The receptor was isolated from an adult in good health. The rearrangement uses TRBV28 and TRBJ2-3; D might be TRBD2 (5 bases). In DNA form, the CDR3 reads TGTGCCAGCAATCCCGGGGATTCCACAGATACGCAGTATTTT. As protein: CASNPGDSTDTQYF.